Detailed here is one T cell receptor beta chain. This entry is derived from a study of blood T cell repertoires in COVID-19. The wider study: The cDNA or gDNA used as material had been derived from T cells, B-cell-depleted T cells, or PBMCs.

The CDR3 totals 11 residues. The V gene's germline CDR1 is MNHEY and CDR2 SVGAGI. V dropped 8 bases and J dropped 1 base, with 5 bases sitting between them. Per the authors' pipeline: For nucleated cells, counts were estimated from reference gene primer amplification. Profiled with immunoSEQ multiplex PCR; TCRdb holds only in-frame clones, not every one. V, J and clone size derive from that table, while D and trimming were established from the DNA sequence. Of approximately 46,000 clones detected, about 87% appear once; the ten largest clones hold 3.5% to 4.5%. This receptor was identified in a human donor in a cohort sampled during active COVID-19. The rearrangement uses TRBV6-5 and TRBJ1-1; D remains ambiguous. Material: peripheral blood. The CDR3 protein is CASHWNTEAFF. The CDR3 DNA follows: TGTGCCAGCCACTGGAACACTGAAGCTTTCTTT.